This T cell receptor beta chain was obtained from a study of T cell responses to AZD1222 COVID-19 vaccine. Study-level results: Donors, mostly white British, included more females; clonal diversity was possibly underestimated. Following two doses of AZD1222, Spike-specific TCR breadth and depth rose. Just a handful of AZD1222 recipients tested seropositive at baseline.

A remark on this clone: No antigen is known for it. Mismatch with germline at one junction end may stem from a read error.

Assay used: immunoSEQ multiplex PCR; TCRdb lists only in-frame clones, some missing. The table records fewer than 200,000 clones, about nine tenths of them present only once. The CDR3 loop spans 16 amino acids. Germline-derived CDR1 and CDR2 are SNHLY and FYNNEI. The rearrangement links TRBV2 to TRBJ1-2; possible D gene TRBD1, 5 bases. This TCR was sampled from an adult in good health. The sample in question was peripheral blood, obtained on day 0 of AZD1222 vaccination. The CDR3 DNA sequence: TGTGCCAGCAGCGGGTTGCGACGAGACAGTAACTCTGGCTACACCTTC. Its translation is CASSGLRRDSNSGYTF.